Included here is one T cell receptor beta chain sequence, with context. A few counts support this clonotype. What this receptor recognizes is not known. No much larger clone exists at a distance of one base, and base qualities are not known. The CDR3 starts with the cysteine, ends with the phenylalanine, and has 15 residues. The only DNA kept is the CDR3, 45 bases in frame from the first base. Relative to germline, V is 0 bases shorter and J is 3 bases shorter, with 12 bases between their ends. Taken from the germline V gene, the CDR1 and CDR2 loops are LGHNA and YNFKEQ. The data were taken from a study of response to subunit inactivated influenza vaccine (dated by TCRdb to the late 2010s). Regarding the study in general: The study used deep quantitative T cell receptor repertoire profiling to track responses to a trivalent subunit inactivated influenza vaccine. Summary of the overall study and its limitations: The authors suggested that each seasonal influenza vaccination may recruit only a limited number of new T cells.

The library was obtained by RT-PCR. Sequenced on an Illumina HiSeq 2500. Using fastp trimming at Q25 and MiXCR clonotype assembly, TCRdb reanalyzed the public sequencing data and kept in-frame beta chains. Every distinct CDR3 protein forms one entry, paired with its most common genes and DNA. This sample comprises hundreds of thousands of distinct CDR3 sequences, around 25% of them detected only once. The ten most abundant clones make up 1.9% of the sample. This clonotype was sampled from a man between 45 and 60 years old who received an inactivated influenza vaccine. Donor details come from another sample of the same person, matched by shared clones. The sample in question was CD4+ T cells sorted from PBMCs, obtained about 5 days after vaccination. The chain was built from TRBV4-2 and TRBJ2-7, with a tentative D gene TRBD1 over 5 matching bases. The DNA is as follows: TGTGCCAGCAGCCAAGATTCAGGGTCTGGCTACGAGCAGTACTTC. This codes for CASSQDSGSGYEQYF.